The source of this T cell receptor beta chain is a study of Graves' ophthalmopathy and Graves' hyperthyroidism. Study-wide findings and caveats: Ophthalmopathy and stable hyperthyroidism were discriminated by a 13-signature model, with around 88% sensitivity and approximately 77% specificity. Clonotypes were expanded in thyroid at above 0.001 frequency, and most also appeared in blood.

In its sample, this clonotype was seen many times. Its antigen is undetermined. Patients newly diagnosed with hyperthyroidism, under 2 months' duration, were aged 18 to 65, the study reports. Enrollment excluded any patients with other autoimmune diseases, uncontrolled infections, pregnancy or lactation. Amplification targeted the TCR beta CDR3 regions, with RNA transcripts as the source material. The authors performed first-round RT-PCR with HTBI primers and then a second-round multiplex PCR. TCRdb re-called the multiplex PCR reads with MiXCR, one entry per CDR3 protein. The repertoire holds about 620,000 distinct CDR3 sequences, with about 20% as singletons. The sample taken for sequencing was peripheral blood. This receptor was identified in a young woman with stable Graves' hyperthyroidism. Some clones in this sample may be carry-over from other donors' samples.

The CDR3, as DNA: TGCAGTGCCGCACGAGGGGGCTACGAGCAGTACTTC. Translating gives CSAARGGYEQYF. The gene calls are TRBV20-1 and TRBJ2-7; D might be TRBD1 (6 bases). Per the germline V gene, CDR1 is DFQATT and CDR2 is SNEGSKA (reference sequence). The CDR3 contains 12 residues. Trimming took off 6 bases at V and 3 bases at J, with 12 bases between the two ends.